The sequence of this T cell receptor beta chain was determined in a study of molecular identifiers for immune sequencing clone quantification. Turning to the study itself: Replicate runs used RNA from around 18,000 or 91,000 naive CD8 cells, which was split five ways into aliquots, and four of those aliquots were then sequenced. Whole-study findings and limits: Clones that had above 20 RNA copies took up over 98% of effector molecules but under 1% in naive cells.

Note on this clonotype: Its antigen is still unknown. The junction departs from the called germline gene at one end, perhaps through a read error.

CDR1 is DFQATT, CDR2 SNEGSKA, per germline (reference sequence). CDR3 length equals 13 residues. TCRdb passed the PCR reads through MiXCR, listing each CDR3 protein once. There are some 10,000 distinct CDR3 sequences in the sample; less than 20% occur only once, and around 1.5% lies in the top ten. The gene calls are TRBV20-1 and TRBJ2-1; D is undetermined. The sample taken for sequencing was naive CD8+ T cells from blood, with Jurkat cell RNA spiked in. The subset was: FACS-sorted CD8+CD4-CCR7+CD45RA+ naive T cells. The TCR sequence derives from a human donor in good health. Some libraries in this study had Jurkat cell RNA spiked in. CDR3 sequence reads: CSARTWSYNAQFF. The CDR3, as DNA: TGCAGTGCTAGAACGTGGTCCTACAATGCGCAGTTCTTC.